This is a list of T cell receptor beta chains from one sample in a study of cytomegalovirus exposure and HLA in healthy donors. Profiled with immunoSEQ multiplex PCR; TCRdb holds only in-frame clones, not every one. The sample has about 70,000 clones, 90% to 95% seen once. Sequenced material: PBMCs. Source of these receptors: a man between 18 and 29 years old in good health and CMV-seropositive. Each CDR3 is given with its conserved first and last residue. D genes are given only for firm matches.

d_call,v_call,cdr3_aa
TRBD2,TRBV18,CASSSGGGLDEQYF
TRBD1,TRBV28,CASSFRDRDTHF
TRBD1,TRBV6-1,CATDRGLYGYTF
TRBD2,TRBV18,CASSPWTSGTSEQYF
TRBD1,TRBV9,CASSVGVTGETEAFF
TRBD1,TRBV23-1,CALGGTGGSSSYNEQFF
TRBD1,TRBV30,CAWRYRDRDTEAFF
-,TRBV18,CASSPNGNYGYTF
-,TRBV30,CAWSRYNQPQHF
-,TRBV6-1,CASSNRETHEQFF
-,TRBV7-2,CASSLVGGMGEQFF
TRBD1,TRBV27,CASSLEFTGGNTEAFF
-,TRBV5-1,CASSLGDLRSGLRLFYEQYF
-,TRBV12-5,CASGLVFTGGPYNEQFF
TRBD1,TRBV18,CASSPKDRGEKLFF
TRBD1,TRBV28,CASSSGGANYGYTF
TRBD2,TRBV25-1,CASSSTLAGNYNEQFF
-,TRBV5-1,CASSFREAQGNEQFF
-,TRBV6-5,CASSYSGFDTSYEQYF
-,TRBV28,CASSYSDSRGEGEQFF
TRBD2,TRBV2,CASRGTSGSGETQYF
-,TRBV30,CAWSGLWNTEAFF
-,TRBV7-8,CASSLGLAKNIQYF
TRBD2,TRBV9,CASSGGQGLAGREQYF
TRBD2,TRBV11-3,CASSSGLAVLQETQYF
TRBD2,TRBV19,CASLREGAREQFF
-,TRBV2,CASSVGSGGAFF
-,TRBV9,CASSPENPHTDTQYF
-,TRBV15,CATSRDGQQPQHF
TRBD1,TRBV4-2,CASSQDRGTGGETQYF
TRBD2,TRBV19,CASSPRGLEGTQYF
TRBD1,TRBV12-5,CASGPSGTGFGETQYF
-,TRBV28,CASGAYSNQPQHF
-,TRBV11-2,CASSLALGTEQFF
-,TRBV5-1,CASSLSGGHEWAFF
-,TRBV6-5,CASSYRLGVNYGYTF
TRBD1,TRBV9,CASSVDLDRGKNEQFF
TRBD1,TRBV23-1,CASSLDRGEGWSNQPQHF
-,TRBV11-2,CASSLDPPGDNSYEQYF
-,TRBV28,CASSLTATALYGYTF
TRBD2,TRBV5-1,CASSLGSGGGDTQYF
-,TRBV28,CASRQEIYGYTF
TRBD2,TRBV9,CASSVVSGSSEQYF
TRBD1,TRBV5-1,CASSFGTGTEKLFF
TRBD1,TRBV7-9,CASSLAHRGLRYNEQFF
-,TRBV4-1,CASSLTGDDQPQHF
TRBD2,TRBV9,CASSVGPGLAGGGQETQYF
TRBD2,TRBV7-6,CASSLGSGTSYNEQFF
-,TRBV5-4,CASSWGGNQPQHF
TRBD1,TRBV2,CASSEALRQGGETQYF
-,TRBV28,CASFNPSGSANTGELFF
TRBD1,TRBV5-1,CASSLAGTGHYEQYF
TRBD2,TRBV7-7,CASSTGLAANEQFF
-,TRBV5-4,CASSSGTYEQYF
-,TRBV5-1,CASSPNGGYEAFF
-,TRBV12-2,CASRLAVGGEPNYGYTF
TRBD1,TRBV29-1,CSVRQGMNYYEQYF
TRBD2,TRBV5-8,CASSFHAGRDTDTQYF
-,TRBV9,CASSVGVDRTEAFF